The 30 T cell receptor beta chains in this list originate from one sample, sequenced in a study of blood T cells in healthy people across ages. Sample-barcoded 5' priming and a J-beta primer mix drove a second PCR of roughly 7 to 11 cycles. MiXCR, run by TCRdb on the 5' RACE reads, gives a single entry per CDR3 protein. The sample includes roughly 1.9 million distinct CDR3 sequences, roughly two fifths of them seen just once. The sequenced material came from blood. The source of these receptors is a human donor in good health.

This sequence joins TRBV12-3 or TRBV12-4 and TRBJ2-3; D not resolved. The CDR3 covers 15 residues. Trimming pared 6 bases from V and 2 bases from J, leaving 15 bases between. The CDR3 sequence is CASRSQTTSTDTQYF. The CDR3 DNA follows: TGTGCCAGCAGATCTCAGACGACCTCCACAGATACGCAGTATTTT.

The chain uses TRBV9 and TRBJ2-3; 10 nucleotides align to TRBD2. J lost 2 bases, V lost 4 bases, and 7 bases had no gene match. This CDR3 is 16 amino acids long. Looked up from germline, CDR1 is SGDLS and CDR2 is YYNGEE. The CDR3 is CASSFTGTSVTDTQYF. In DNA form, the CDR3 reads TGTGCCAGCAGCTTTACCGGGACTAGCGTCACAGATACGCAGTATTTT.

J is TRBJ1-5 and V is TRBV20-1; 7 nucleotides match TRBD1. Germline CDR1 is DFQATT and CDR2 is SNEGSKA (reference sequence). CDR3 length: 15 amino acids. Losses at the gene ends were 5 bases for V and 7 bases for J; bases not matched to a gene: 14. The CDR3 DNA reads as TGCAGTGCTCAAGCTTCGACAGGGAGCGGGCAGCCCCAGCATTTT. It translates to CSAQASTGSGQPQHF.

A word on this clonotype: A single base separates this from a much larger clone, so it may be a read error. The rearrangement uses TRBV6-6 and TRBJ2-3; TRBD1 might be the D (6 bases). CDR1 is MNHNY and CDR2 is SVGAGI in the germline V gene (reference sequence). This CDR3 comprises 14 residues. The CDR3 region is CASRRPGHTDAQYF. The DNA for the CDR3 is TGTGCCAGCAGGCGACCGGGACACACAGATGCGCAGTATTTT.

The rearrangement uses TRBV10-3 and TRBJ2-3; TRBD2 aligns across 14 bases. The germline V gene encodes CDR1 ENHRY and CDR2 SYGVKD. V trimming: 7 bases; J trimming: 1 base; junction bases outside the gene matches: 1. The CDR3 length is 15 residues. CDR3 nucleotides: TGTGCCATCATGGGACTAGCGGGGGGCACAGATACGCAGTATTTT. Protein product: CAIMGLAGGTDTQYF.

This clonotype was counted at least ten times. The gene calls are TRBV6-5 and TRBJ1-2; 7 bases agree with TRBD1. Germline V gene sequence: CDR1 MNHEY, CDR2 SVGAGI. V dropped 0 bases and J dropped 4; count of bases not matched to a gene: 5. This CDR3 comprises 15 residues. The CDR3 here is CASSYSRDSRYGYTF. CDR3 in DNA: TGTGCCAGCAGTTACTCTAGGGACAGTCGCTATGGCTACACCTTC.

The chain joins TRBV6-6 to TRBJ1-2; perhaps TRBD1 as D (6 bases). V lost 0 bases and J 4 bases, leaving 12 bases between the germline ends. The CDR3 sequence is 15 residues long. Germline loops: CDR1 MNHNY, CDR2 SVGAGI (reference sequence). For the CDR3, the DNA is TGTGCCAGCAGTTACTCGGGGGGCGCGTCCTATGGCTACACCTTC. It codes for CASSYSGGASYGYTF.

This clonotype came up a few times. This chain connects TRBV15 to TRBJ2-7; TRBD1 aligns across 7 bases. V lost 0 bases and J lost 5; bases outside the gene matches: 4. This CDR3 spans 14 amino acids. Germline CDR1 and CDR2: LNHNV and YYDKDF (reference sequence). CDR3 sequence: CATSRDRTGHEQYF. The CDR3, as DNA: TGTGCCACCAGCAGAGATAGGACAGGCCACGAGCAGTACTTC.

The V gene is TRBV20-1, the J gene TRBJ1-1, with D maybe TRBD1 (6 bases). V shed 1 base and J shed 1 base, with 19 bases lying between them. Looked up from germline, CDR1 is DFQATT and CDR2 is SNEGSKA (reference sequence). This CDR3 has 17 residues. The CDR3 is CSARAPTGGAGNTEAFF. CDR3 in DNA: TGCAGTGCTAGAGCCCCGACGGGGGGCGCCGGGAACACTGAAGCTTTCTTT.

The rearrangement links TRBV3-1 to TRBJ1-4; D perhaps matches TRBD1 (6 bases). The CDR3 runs 16 residues. Per germline, CDR1 LGHDT and CDR2 YNNKEL (reference sequence). The V end lost 3 bases, the J end lost 8 bases, and 19 bases lay between the germline ends. The CDR3 DNA sequence: TGTGCCAGCAGCCACTCGGTGACAGGATGGCGAGAAAAACTGTTTTTT. It specifies CASSHSVTGWREKLFF.

The V and J genes are TRBV5-1 and TRBJ2-3; 8 nucleotides match TRBD1. Germline CDR1 and CDR2: SGHRS and YFSETQ. The CDR3 sequence is 17 residues long. The V segment lost 0 bases and the J segment 4 bases; nucleotides outside the gene matches: 10. This CDR3 is CASSLGLAQGAADTQYF. The CDR3 nucleotides read TGCGCCAGCAGCTTGGGGTTGGCGCAGGGGGCCGCAGATACGCAGTATTTT.

The chain is built from TRBV20-1 and TRBJ2-4; D may be TRBD2 (6 bases). The CDR3 is 13 residues long. The V end was cut by 3 bases, the J end by 8 bases, with 14 bases between. Per germline, CDR1 DFQATT and CDR2 SNEGSKA (reference sequence). CDR3 sequence: CSASRGWGDIQYF. The DNA for the CDR3 is TGCAGTGCTAGCCGGGGTTGGGGGGACATTCAGTACTTC.

In the case of this clonotype: At one of its ends the junction is not consistent with the germline gene, which may arise from a read error. The J gene is TRBJ2-3, the V gene TRBV5-1; 7 positions match TRBD2. The CDR3 runs 15 residues. CDR1 is SGHRS, CDR2 YFSETQ, per germline. The CDR3 region has the DNA TGCGCCAGCGGCTTCCGGGGGGATCGCACAGATACGCAGTATTTT. Translating gives CASGFRGDRTDTQYF.

The rearrangement uses TRBV7-2 and TRBJ2-1; the match to TRBD2 covers 8 bases. The germline gives CDR1 SGHTA, CDR2 FQGNSA. The junction had 10 bases not matched to a gene; V was cut back by 5 bases and J by 13 bases. The CDR3 has 13 residues. The CDR3 here is CASSQSGRETQFF. The DNA of the CDR3 is TGTGCCAGCAGCCAGAGCGGGAGAGAGACCCAGTTCTTC.

As for this clonotype: A much larger clone is a single base away; this may be a read error. The V gene is TRBV20-1, the J gene TRBJ2-6; D might be TRBD1 (5 bases). The CDR3 extends over 16 amino acids. Germline V CDR1 and CDR2: DFQATT, SNEGSKA (reference sequence). The V and J ends lost 3 bases and 0 bases respectively, with 12 bases between them. In DNA, the CDR3 is TGCAGTGCTAGTGACAGTAAGAGCTCTGGGGCCAACGTCCTGACTTTC. Its protein is CSASDSKSSGANVLTF.

This clonotype was recorded a few times. The V gene is TRBV20-1, the J gene TRBJ1-1; D possibly corresponds to TRBD1 (6 bases). The CDR3 loop spans 14 amino acids. Germline V gives CDR1 DFQATT, CDR2 SNEGSKA (reference sequence). The V end was cut by 6 bases, the J end by 5 bases, with 19 bases between. The CDR3 is CSAPRGGGWTEAFF. The CDR3 DNA follows: TGCAGTGCCCCGAGGGGAGGGGGTTGGACTGAAGCTTTCTTT.

V is TRBV28 and J is TRBJ2-5, with 7 bases that match TRBD1. V lost 5 bases, J lost 1 base, and 4 bases stayed unmatched. This CDR3 has 14 amino acids. The germline CDR1 and CDR2 sequences are MDHEN and SYDVKM. CDR3 in amino acids: CASSTWDSQETQYF. DNA of the CDR3: TGTGCCAGCAGTACCTGGGACAGCCAAGAGACCCAGTACTTC.

The chain is built from TRBV20-1 and TRBJ2-5; 13 bases are a match to TRBD2. CDR3 length: 14 residues. The trim removed 5 bases at V and 4 bases at J, leaving 4 bases unmatched. CDR1 is DFQATT and CDR2 is SNEGSKA in the germline V gene (reference sequence). CDR3 amino acids: CSAQLAGGRETQYF. The CDR3 nucleotides read TGCAGTGCTCAACTAGCGGGGGGGCGAGAGACCCAGTACTTC.

The chain joins TRBV6-5 to TRBJ2-5; weak D call: TRBD1 (6 bases). V lost 10 bases and J 4 bases, leaving 25 bases between the germline ends. Germline values: CDR1 MNHEY, CDR2 SVGAGI. CDR3 length: 16 amino acids. The chain's CDR3 is CATQPGPQGWRETQYF. Written as DNA, the CDR3 is TGTGCCACCCAGCCGGGCCCACAGGGCTGGCGAGAGACCCAGTACTTC.

The V gene is TRBV4-2, the J gene TRBJ2-5; 10 bases agree with TRBD2. This CDR3 contains 15 residues. Germline V gene data show CDR1 as LGHNA and CDR2 as YNFKEQ. V was pared by 8 bases and J by 5 bases, with 11 bases of the junction left unmatched. The CDR3 reads CASANLAGGRETQYF. The CDR3 coding sequence is TGTGCCAGCGCAAATTTAGCGGGGGGACGGGAGACCCAGTACTTC.

V is TRBV11-2 and J is TRBJ2-5; D is ambiguous. The J call is in doubt because the DNA end fits TRBJ2-7 better. This CDR3 has 13 residues. Looked up from germline, CDR1 is SGHAT and CDR2 is FQNNGV. Written as DNA, the CDR3 is TGTGCCAGCAGCTCCGACCCTGTCAACGAGCAGTACTTC. Its translation is CASSSDPVNEQYF.

CDR3 protein: CASSPRIQYNEQFF. DNA of the CDR3: TGTGCCAGCAGCCCCAGGATCCAGTACAATGAGCAGTTCTTC. The V call is TRBV7-9, the J call TRBJ2-1; no clear D. V was shortened by 5 bases and J by 4 bases, with 12 bases between the two germline ends. This CDR3 has 14 amino acids. Germline V gene sequence: CDR1 SEHNR, CDR2 FQNEAQ (reference sequence).

This clonotype has a count of ten or more. The chain combines TRBV6-2 or TRBV6-3 with TRBJ2-7; 8 nucleotides agree with TRBD1. Germline V gives CDR1 MNHEY, CDR2 SVGEGT. The CDR3 totals 12 residues. V was clipped by 5 bases and J by 5 bases; unmatched bases: 2. The DNA of the CDR3 is TGTGCCAGCAGTCGACAGGGGAACGAGCAGTACTTC. Its protein product is CASSRQGNEQYF.

To note about this clonotype: A clone one base away is much larger, so this may be a read error. This chain joins TRBV12-3 or TRBV12-4 and TRBJ2-4, with a possible D match to TRBD1 (6 bases). V gave up 10 bases and J gave up 7 bases, with 20 bases separating them. The CDR3 has 14 residues. This CDR3 is CANRAVGSRNIQYF. In nucleotides, the CDR3 is TGTGCCAACAGGGCAGTCGGCTCGCGCAACATTCAGTACTTC.

The J gene is TRBJ1-1, the V gene TRBV5-1; D perhaps matches TRBD1 (5 bases). Per the germline V gene, CDR1 is SGHRS and CDR2 is YFSETQ. This CDR3 contains 15 residues. Trimming took off 4 bases at V and 2 bases at J, with 15 bases between the two ends. The CDR3 coding sequence is TGCGCCAGCAGCCCGCCCTGGAGGGGAAACACTGAAGCTTTCTTT. Amino acid sequence: CASSPPWRGNTEAFF.

Only a few counts were recorded for this clonotype. The V call is TRBV11-2, the J call TRBJ2-3; D perhaps matches TRBD2 (6 bases). The germline gives CDR1 SGHAT, CDR2 FQNNGV. The CDR3 length is 21 residues. The V end lost 1 base, the J end lost 2 bases, and 28 bases lay between the germline ends. CDR3 bases: TGTGCCAGCAGCTTAGGGGGCCGATTTGGGCGGGGCCCCTCCATCACAGATACGCAGTATTTT. This codes for CASSLGGRFGRGPSITDTQYF.

The chain uses TRBV9 and TRBJ2-5, with 7 bases that match TRBD1. The germline V gene encodes CDR1 SGDLS and CDR2 YYNGEE. CDR3 length equals 18 residues. With V trimmed by 0 bases and J by 2 bases, 13 bases remained unmatched. The CDR3 reads CASSVGTGLVVAQETQYF. CDR3 bases: TGTGCCAGCAGCGTAGGGACAGGTCTTGTGGTAGCGCAAGAGACCCAGTACTTC.

This chain joins TRBV5-4 and TRBJ1-2; D gene uncertain. Trimming pared 5 bases from V and 2 bases from J, leaving 13 bases between. CDR3 length: 14 residues. Germline CDR1 reads SGHNT; CDR2 reads YYREEE (reference sequence). CDR3 sequence (DNA): TGTGCCAGCAGGACCTTACAAGAAAACTATGGCTACACCTTC. It yields the protein CASRTLQENYGYTF.

This chain's CDR3 is CATSELQGDTGELFF. The CDR3 DNA reads TGTGCCACCAGTGAGTTGCAGGGGGACACCGGGGAGCTGTTTTTT. This chain uses TRBV24-1 with TRBJ2-2; the match to TRBD1 covers 7 bases. Germline V CDR1 and CDR2: KGHDR, SFDVKD. J gave up 3 bases and V 4 bases, and 4 bases lay outside the gene matches. The CDR3 sequence is 15 residues long.

CDR3 amino acids: CASSQIAEQFF. CDR3 coding DNA: TGTGCCAGCAGCCAAATAGCCGAACAGTTCTTC. This rearrangement joins TRBV3-1 to TRBJ2-1; D gene uncertain. This CDR3 is built from 11 residues. Trimming cost V 2 bases and J 13 bases, with 9 bases left between them. Germline lookup yields CDR1 LGHDT and CDR2 YNNKEL (reference sequence).